The 3 T cell receptor beta chains presented below share a single source sample, sequenced in a study of blood T cell repertoires in COVID-19 (dated by TCRdb to 2018 to 2021). Libraries were built with the immunoSEQ multiplex PCR assay. TCRdb mirrors the immuneACCESS table, restricted to in-frame sequences. Some clones are absent from its copies; in checked studies, under half trace to an unresolved V gene, and the reason for the others is unknown. In all, the sample holds 100,000 or so clones, and roughly 90% of those were seen once. Jointly, the top ten make up under 6.5% of the sample. The sample comprised peripheral blood. These receptors were obtained from a woman aged 45-60 years with COVID-19, enrolled during active disease.

This clone was seen just once. The chain is built from TRBV7-2 and TRBJ2-1; TRBD2 matches 7 bases. Trimming at V came to 3 bases and at J to 0 bases, leaving 8 bases not matched to a gene. Per the germline V gene, CDR1 is SGHTA and CDR2 is FQGNSA. The CDR3 has 17 amino acids. In DNA form, the CDR3 reads TGTGCCAGCAGCTTTTTAGTGGGGGGGAGCTCCTACAATGAGCAGTTCTTC. This sequence encodes CASSFLVGGSSYNEQFF.

The V and J genes are TRBV27 and TRBJ2-1; D is perhaps TRBD2 (7 bases). V gave up 8 bases and J gave up 7 bases, with 15 bases separating them. The germline V gene has CDR1 MNHEY and CDR2 SMNVEV (reference sequence). This CDR3 contains 13 residues. The CDR3 protein is CASAHGGLNEQFF. In nucleotides, the CDR3 is TGTGCCAGCGCCCACGGGGGGCTGAATGAGCAGTTCTTC.

The V gene is TRBV19, the J gene TRBJ1-5; TRBD1 might be the D (5 bases). In germline, CDR1 is LNHDA, CDR2 SQIVND (reference sequence). The CDR3 spans 13 residues. Trimming took 10 bases from V and 7 from J, leaving 17 bases between them. The CDR3 DNA reads as TGTGCCACACATGGGGGACTAGGACAGCCCCAGCATTTT. Amino acid sequence: CATHGGLGQPQHF. The whole variable domain, remainder taken from reference TRBV19 and TRBJ1-5, is DGGITQSPKYLFRKEGQNVTLSCEQNLNHDAMYWYRQDPGQGLRLIYYSQIVNDFQKGDIAEGYSVSREKKESFPLTVTSAQKNPTAFYLCATHGGLGQPQHFGDGTRLSIL.